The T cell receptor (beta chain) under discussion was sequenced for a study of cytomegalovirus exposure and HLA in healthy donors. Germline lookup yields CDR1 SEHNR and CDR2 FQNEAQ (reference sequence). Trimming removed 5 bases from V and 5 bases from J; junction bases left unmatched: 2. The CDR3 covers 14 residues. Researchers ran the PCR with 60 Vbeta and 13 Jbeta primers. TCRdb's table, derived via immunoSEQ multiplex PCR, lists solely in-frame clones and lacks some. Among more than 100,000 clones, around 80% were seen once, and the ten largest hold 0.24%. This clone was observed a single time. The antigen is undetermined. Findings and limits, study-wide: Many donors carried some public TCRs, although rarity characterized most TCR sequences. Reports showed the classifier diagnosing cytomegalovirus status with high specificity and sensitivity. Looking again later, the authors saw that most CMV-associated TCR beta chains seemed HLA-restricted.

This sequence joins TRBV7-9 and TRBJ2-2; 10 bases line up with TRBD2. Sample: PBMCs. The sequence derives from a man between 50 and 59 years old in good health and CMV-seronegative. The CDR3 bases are TGTGCCAGCAGCAGGACTAGCGGAACCGGGGAGCTGTTTTTT. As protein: CASSRTSGTGELFF.